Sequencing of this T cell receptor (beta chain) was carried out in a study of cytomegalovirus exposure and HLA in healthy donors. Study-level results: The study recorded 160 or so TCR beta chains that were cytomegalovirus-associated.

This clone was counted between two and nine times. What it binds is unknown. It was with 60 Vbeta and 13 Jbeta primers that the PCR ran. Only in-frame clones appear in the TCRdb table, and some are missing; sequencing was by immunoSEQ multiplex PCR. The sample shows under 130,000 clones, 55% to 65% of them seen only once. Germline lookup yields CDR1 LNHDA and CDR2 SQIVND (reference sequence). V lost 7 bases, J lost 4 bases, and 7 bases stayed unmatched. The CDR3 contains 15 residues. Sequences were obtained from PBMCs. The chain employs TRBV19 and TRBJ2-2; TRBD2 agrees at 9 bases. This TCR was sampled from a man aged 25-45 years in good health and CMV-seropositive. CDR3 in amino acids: CASIFSGGLTGELFF. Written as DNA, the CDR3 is TGTGCCAGTATCTTTAGCGGGGGCCTCACCGGGGAGCTGTTTTTT.